The T cell receptor beta chain under discussion was sequenced for a study of T cell responses to AZD1222 COVID-19 vaccine. The study's findings and limits: Donors were chiefly white British, with a greater number of females, and clonal diversity was perhaps underestimated.

TCRdb keeps only in-frame clones here, not all; method: immunoSEQ multiplex PCR. The sample contains roughly 170,000 clones, about nine tenths of which appear only once. The ends were cut back, 1 base at V and 4 bases at J, with 7 bases in the middle. The CDR3 sequence is 14 residues long. Germline V gene sequence: CDR1 MGHRA, CDR2 YSYEKL. Notes on this clone: Its matching antigen is unknown.

The clonotype comes from an adult in good health. V usage is TRBV4-1 and J usage is TRBJ1-4; D is ambiguous. Specimen: peripheral blood, collected on day 0 of AZD1222 vaccination. The CDR3 loop reads CASSQVAGNEKLFF. The CDR3 region has the DNA TGCGCCAGCAGCCAAGTGGCTGGTAATGAAAAACTGTTTTTT.